This entry concerns a single T cell receptor beta chain. The antigen is undetermined. The data were taken from a study of beta chain features in type 1 diabetes. Study information: Cell yields, gender and age were comparable in patients and healthy donors. Broader study findings: PCR may have favored shorter templates equally in patients and controls.

The CDR3 is 18 residues long. Germline V gene data show CDR1 as SGHTA and CDR2 as FQGTGA. The V gene end was trimmed by 0 bases and the J gene end by 0 bases; junction bases not matched to a gene: 10. Each sorted population was over 95% pure. TCRB transcripts that were expressed got sequenced, as all of the isolated RNA had been reverse transcribed. Libraries were prepared by immunoSEQ multiplex PCR; TCRdb keeps only in-frame clonotypes and omits some of them. The sample consists of hundreds of thousands of clones, about a sixth of them appearing once. V and J are TRBV7-3 and TRBJ2-5; 7 nucleotides agree with TRBD2. This receptor was identified in a man between 18 and 35 years old in good health. The source material was naive CD4+ T cells from blood. The CDR3 coding sequence is TGTGCCAGCAGCTTAACGAACGGAGGGAGGGGTTACCAAGAGACCCAGTACTTC. This codes for CASSLTNGGRGYQETQYF.